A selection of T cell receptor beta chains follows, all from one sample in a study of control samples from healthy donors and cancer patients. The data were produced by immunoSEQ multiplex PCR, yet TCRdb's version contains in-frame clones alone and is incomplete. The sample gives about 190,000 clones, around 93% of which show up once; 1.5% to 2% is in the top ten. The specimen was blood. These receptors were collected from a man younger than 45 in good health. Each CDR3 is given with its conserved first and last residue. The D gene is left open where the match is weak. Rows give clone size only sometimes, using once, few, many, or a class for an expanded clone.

CASSLALVNTEAFF TGTGCCAGCAGCTTAGCGCTAGTTAACACTGAAGCTTTCTTT - TRBJ1-1 - TRBV7-7
CASRSHAGPYEQYF TGTGCCAGCAGGTCCCACGCGGGACCCTACGAGCAGTACTTC - TRBJ2-7 - TRBV6-5
CASSLALGGRGRDEQYF TGTGCCAGCAGCTTAGCGCTCGGGGGGCGTGGAAGAGACGAGCAGTACTTC - TRBJ2-7 - TRBV7-6
CAIRRDLYEQYF TGTGCCATCAGGCGGGACTTATACGAGCAGTACTTC - TRBJ2-7 - TRBV10-3
CASSLGYANEKLFF TGCGCCAGCAGCTTGGGGTATGCTAATGAAAAACTGTTTTTT - TRBJ1-4 - TRBV5-1
CASSTHGTGADNSPLHF TGTGCCAGCAGCACCCACGGGACAGGGGCCGATAATTCACCCCTCCACTTT - TRBJ1-6 - TRBV21-1
CASSSRGLMNTEAFF TGTGCCAGCAGCAGCAGGGGGCTGATGAACACTGAAGCTTTCTTT TRBD1 TRBJ1-1 - TRBV2
CASCPAGGGNSPLHF TGCGCCAGCTGTCCCGCAGGGGGTGGTAATTCACCCCTCCACTTT TRBD1 TRBJ1-6 - TRBV4-1
CASSPPSGVTTNEKLFF TGTGCCAGCTCACCACCTTCAGGGGTGACGACTAATGAAAAACTGTTTTTT - TRBJ1-4 - TRBV18
CASSEVRGSEDQPQHF TGTGCCAGCAGTGAAGTCCGGGGTAGTGAGGATCAGCCCCAGCATTTT - TRBJ1-5 - TRBV2
CASSLRQINEKLFF TGTGCCAGCAGCCTCAGACAGATTAATGAAAAACTGTTTTTT - TRBJ1-4 - TRBV3-1/TRBV3-2
CASSLGGGQGGYTF TGTGCCAGCAGCTTGGGGGGGGGCCAAGGTGGCTACACCTTC - TRBJ1-2 - TRBV5-6
CASSATTDTQYF TGTGCCAGCAGTGCCACTACAGATACGCAGTATTTT - TRBJ2-3 - TRBV6-2/TRBV6-3
CASSDRQGSHQPQHF TGTGCCAGCAGTGACAGACAGGGTTCGCATCAGCCCCAGCATTTT TRBD1 TRBJ1-5 - TRBV6-1
CASSMGQGAGTGELFF TGTGCCAGTAGTATGGGACAGGGGGCAGGTACCGGGGAGCTGTTTTTT TRBD1 TRBJ2-2 - TRBV19
CASSVAPSLSDRASEQYF TGTGCCAGCAGCGTAGCCCCAAGCTTATCGGACAGGGCTTCCGAGCAGTACTTC TRBD1 TRBJ2-7 once TRBV9
CASSAPPGADYGYTF TGTGCCAGCAGCGCCCCCCCAGGGGCTGACTATGGCTACACCTTC - TRBJ1-2 - TRBV7-8
CASSQGTASYEQYF TGCGCCAGCAGCCAAGGGACAGCATCCTACGAGCAGTACTTC - TRBJ2-7 - TRBV4-1
CASNPPQTSYNEQFF TGTGCCAGCAACCCACCCCAGACCTCCTACAATGAGCAGTTCTTC - TRBJ2-1 - TRBV2
CATSRGAPTGELFF TGTGCCACCAGCAGAGGGGCCCCCACCGGGGAGCTGTTTTTT - TRBJ2-2 - TRBV15
CAINRQGPTDTQYF TGTGCCATAAATCGCCAGGGACCCACAGATACGCAGTATTTT - TRBJ2-3 - TRBV6-5
CASSIRMRQDTGELFF TGTGCCAGTAGTATCCGCATGAGACAGGACACCGGGGAGCTGTTTTTT - TRBJ2-2 - TRBV19
CASSLREYTEAFF TGCGCCAGCAGCCTTCGGGAGTACACTGAAGCTTTCTTT - TRBJ1-1 - TRBV5-1
CATSIDRGGPIEQFF TGTGCCACCAGCATAGACCGGGGGGGGCCCATTGAGCAGTTCTTC TRBD2 TRBJ2-1 once TRBV15
CASSLQTGQETQYF TGTGCCAGCAGCTTACAGACAGGCCAAGAGACCCAGTACTTC - TRBJ2-5 - TRBV7-2
CASSFISGTSTLYGYTF TGTGCCAGCAGTTTTATCTCCGGGACTTCAACCCTCTATGGCTACACCTTC - TRBJ1-2 - TRBV27
CASSPDRSFSGNTIYF TGTGCCAGCAGCCCGGACAGGTCTTTCTCTGGAAACACCATATATTTT TRBD1 TRBJ1-3 - TRBV7-2
CASTVGGSGANVLTF TGTGCCAGCACAGTGGGGGGCTCTGGGGCCAACGTCCTGACTTTC - TRBJ2-6 - TRBV6-5
CASSTGVYEQYF TGTGCCAGCAGCACCGGGGTCTACGAGCAGTACTTC - TRBJ2-7 once TRBV7-9